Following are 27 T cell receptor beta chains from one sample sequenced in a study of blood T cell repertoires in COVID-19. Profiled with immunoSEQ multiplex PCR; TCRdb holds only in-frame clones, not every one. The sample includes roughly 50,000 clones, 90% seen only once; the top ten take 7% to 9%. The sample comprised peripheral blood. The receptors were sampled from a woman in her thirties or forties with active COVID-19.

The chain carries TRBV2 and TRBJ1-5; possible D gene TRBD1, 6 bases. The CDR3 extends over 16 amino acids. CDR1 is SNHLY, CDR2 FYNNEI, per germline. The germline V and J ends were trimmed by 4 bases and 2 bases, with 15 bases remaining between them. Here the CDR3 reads CASSVSRGARNQPQHF. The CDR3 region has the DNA TGTGCCAGCAGTGTCTCCAGGGGTGCCCGCAATCAGCCCCAGCATTTT.

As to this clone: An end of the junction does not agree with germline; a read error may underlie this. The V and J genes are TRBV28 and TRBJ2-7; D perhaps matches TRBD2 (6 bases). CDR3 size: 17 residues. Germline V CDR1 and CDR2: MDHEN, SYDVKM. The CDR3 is CASSSNPRGPLDYGQYF. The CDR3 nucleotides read TGTGCCAGCAGTTCCAACCCGAGGGGACCTTTGGACTACGGGCAGTACTTC.

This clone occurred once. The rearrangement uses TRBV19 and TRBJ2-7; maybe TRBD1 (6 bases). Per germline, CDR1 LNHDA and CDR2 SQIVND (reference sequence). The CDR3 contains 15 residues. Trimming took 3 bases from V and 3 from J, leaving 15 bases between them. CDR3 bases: TGTGCCAGTAGTATTCTTTGGCAGGGGAGCTACGAGCAGTACTTC. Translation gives CASSILWQGSYEQYF.

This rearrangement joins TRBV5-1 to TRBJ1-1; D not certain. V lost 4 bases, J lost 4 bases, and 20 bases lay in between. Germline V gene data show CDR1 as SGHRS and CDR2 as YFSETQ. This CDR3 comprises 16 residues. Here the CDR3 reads CASSRGAVERGTEAFF. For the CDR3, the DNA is TGCGCCAGCAGCCGTGGAGCAGTGGAGCGGGGCACTGAAGCTTTCTTT.

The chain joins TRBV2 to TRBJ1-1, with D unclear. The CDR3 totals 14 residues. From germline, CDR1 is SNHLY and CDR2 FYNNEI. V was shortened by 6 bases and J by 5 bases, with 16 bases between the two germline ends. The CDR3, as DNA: TGTGCCAGCAGAGTCCGGGGAAGCTGGACTGAAGCTTTCTTT. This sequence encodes CASRVRGSWTEAFF.

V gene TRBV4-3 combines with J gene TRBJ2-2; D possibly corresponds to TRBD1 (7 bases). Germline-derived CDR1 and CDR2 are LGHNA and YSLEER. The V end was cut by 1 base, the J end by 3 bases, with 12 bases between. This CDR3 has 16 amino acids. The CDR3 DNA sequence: TGCGCCAGCAGCCAAGGGGCAGGGGGGTACACCGGGGAGCTGTTTTTT. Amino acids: CASSQGAGGYTGELFF.

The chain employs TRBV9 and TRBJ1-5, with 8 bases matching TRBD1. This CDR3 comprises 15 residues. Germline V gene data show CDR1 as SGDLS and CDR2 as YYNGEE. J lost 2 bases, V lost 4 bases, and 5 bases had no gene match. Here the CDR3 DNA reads TGTGCCAGCAGCCAGACAGGGGCCGGCAATCAGCCCCAGCATTTT. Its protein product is CASSQTGAGNQPQHF.

The CDR3 loop is CASSPSQGLKAEAFF. The CDR3 DNA sequence: TGTGCCAGCTCACCATCCCAGGGCTTGAAAGCTGAAGCTTTCTTT. The gene calls are TRBV18 and TRBJ1-1; D is possibly TRBD1 (5 bases). The CDR3 is 15 amino acids. V lost 2 bases, J lost 6 bases, and 16 bases lay in between. The germline CDR1 and CDR2 sequences are KGHSH and LQKENI.

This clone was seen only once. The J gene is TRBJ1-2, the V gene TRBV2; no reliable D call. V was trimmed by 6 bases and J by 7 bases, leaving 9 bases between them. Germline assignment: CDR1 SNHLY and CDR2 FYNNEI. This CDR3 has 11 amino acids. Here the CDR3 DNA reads TGTGCCAGCAGGGAGATCGCTGGCTACACCTTC. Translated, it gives CASREIAGYTF.

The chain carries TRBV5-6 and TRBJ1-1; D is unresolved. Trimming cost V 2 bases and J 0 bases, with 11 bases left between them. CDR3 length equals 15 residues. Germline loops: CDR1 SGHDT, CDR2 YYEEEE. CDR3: CASSFFWEVNTEAFF. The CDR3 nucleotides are TGTGCCAGCAGCTTTTTTTGGGAGGTGAACACTGAAGCTTTCTTT.

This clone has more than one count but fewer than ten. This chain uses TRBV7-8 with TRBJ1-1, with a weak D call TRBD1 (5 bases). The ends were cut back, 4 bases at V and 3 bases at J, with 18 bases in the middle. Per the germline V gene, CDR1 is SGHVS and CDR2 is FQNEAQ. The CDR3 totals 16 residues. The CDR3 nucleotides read TGTGCCAGCAGCTACAACCGTGGGGGGACTTACACTGAAGCTTTCTTT. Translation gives CASSYNRGGTYTEAFF.

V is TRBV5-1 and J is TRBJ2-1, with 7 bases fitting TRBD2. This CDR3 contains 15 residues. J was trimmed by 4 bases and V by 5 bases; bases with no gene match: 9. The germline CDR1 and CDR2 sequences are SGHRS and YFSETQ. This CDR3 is CASSLLAGVYNEQFF. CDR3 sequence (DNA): TGCGCCAGCAGTCTTCTGGCGGGGGTATACAATGAGCAGTTCTTC.

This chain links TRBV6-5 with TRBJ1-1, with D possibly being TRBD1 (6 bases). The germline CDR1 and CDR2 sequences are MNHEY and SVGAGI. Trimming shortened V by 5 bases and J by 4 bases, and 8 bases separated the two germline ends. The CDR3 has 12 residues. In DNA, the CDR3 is TGTGCCAGCAGTCGGGGGGCCACTGAAGCTTTCTTT. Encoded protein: CASSRGATEAFF.

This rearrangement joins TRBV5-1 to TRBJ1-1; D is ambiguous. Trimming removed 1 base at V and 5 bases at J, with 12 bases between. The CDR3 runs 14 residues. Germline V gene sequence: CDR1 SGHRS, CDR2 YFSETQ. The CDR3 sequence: CASSLSPGRTEAFF. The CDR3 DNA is TGCGCCAGCAGCTTGTCCCCAGGTCGGACTGAAGCTTTCTTT.

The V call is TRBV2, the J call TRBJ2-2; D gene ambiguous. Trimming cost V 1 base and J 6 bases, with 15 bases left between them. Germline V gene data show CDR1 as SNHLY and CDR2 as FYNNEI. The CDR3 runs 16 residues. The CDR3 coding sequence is TGTGCCAGCAGTGAAGGTCTGCCCGGGTGGGCCGGGGAGCTGTTTTTT. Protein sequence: CASSEGLPGWAGELFF.

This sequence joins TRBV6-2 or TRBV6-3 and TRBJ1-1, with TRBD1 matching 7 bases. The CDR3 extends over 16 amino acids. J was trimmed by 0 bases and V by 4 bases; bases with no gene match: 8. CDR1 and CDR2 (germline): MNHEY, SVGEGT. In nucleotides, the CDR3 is TGTGCCAGCAGTTTCCCACCGACAGGGTTGAACACTGAAGCTTTCTTT. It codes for CASSFPPTGLNTEAFF.

The CDR3 region has the DNA TGTGCCAGCAGCCTTGGACAGGACAATGAGCAGTTCTTC. This translates into CASSLGQDNEQFF. The chain couples TRBV7-9 to TRBJ2-1, with 7 bases that match TRBD1. Trimming took 5 bases from V and 5 from J; bases not matched to a gene: 3. Germline lookup yields CDR1 SEHNR and CDR2 FQNEAQ (reference sequence). CDR3 length equals 13 residues.

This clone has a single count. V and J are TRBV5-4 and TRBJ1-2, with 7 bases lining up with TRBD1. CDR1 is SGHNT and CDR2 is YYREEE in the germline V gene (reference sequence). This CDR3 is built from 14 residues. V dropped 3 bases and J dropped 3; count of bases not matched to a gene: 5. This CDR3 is CASSSLGQYYGYTF. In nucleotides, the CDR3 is TGTGCCAGCAGCTCTTTGGGACAGTACTATGGCTACACCTTC.

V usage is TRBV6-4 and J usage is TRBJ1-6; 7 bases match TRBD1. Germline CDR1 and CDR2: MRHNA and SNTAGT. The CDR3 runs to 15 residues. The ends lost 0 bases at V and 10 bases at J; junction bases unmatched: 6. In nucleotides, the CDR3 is TGTGCCAGCAGTGACTCGGCAGGGGGTATCTCACCCCTCCACTTT. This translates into CASSDSAGGISPLHF.

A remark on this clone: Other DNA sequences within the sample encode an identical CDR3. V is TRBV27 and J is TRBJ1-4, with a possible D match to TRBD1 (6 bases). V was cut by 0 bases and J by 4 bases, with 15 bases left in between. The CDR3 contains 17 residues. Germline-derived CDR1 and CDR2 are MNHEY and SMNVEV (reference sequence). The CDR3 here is CASSLSFPQGNNEKLFF. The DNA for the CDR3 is TGTGCCAGCAGTTTATCATTCCCGCAGGGGAATAATGAAAAACTGTTTTTT.

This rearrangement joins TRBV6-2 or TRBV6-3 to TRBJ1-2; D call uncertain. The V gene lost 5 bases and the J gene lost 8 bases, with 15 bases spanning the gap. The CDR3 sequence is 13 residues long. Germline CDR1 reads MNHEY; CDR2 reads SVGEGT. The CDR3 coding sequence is TGTGCCAGCAGTCTGACAAGTCAAGTGGGCTACACCTTC. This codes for CASSLTSQVGYTF.

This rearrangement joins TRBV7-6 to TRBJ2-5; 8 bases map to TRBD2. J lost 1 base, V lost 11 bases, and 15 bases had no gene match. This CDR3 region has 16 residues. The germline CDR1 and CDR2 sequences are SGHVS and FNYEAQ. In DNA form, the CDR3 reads TGTGCCGGCGAGCGATTGCGGGAGGCACCCCAAGAGACCCAGTACTTC. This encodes CAGERLREAPQETQYF.

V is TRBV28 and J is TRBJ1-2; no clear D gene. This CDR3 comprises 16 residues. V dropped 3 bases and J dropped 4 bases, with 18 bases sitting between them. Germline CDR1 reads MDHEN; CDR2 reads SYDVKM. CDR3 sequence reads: CASSLYSTVSFYGYTF. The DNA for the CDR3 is TGTGCCAGCAGTTTGTATTCAACAGTAAGCTTCTATGGCTACACCTTC.

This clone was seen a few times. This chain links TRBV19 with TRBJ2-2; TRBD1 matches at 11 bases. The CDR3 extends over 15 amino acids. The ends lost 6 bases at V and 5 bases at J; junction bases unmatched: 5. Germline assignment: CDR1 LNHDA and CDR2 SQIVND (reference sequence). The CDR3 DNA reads TGTGCCAGTAGAACCGGGACAGGGGGAACCGGGGAGCTGTTTTTT. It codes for CASRTGTGGTGELFF.

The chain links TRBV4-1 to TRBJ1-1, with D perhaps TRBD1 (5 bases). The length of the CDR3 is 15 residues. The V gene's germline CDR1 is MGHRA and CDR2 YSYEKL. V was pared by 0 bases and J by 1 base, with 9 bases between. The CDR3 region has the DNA TGCGCCAGCAGCCAAGAGCTGGGGCGGAACACTGAAGCTTTCTTT. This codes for CASSQELGRNTEAFF.

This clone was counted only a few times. Here the CDR3 reads CASSQQGPRDEQYF. The CDR3 coding sequence is TGTGCCAGCAGTCAACAGGGCCCTCGAGACGAGCAGTACTTC. The gene calls are TRBV6-2 or TRBV6-3 and TRBJ2-7, with D perhaps matching TRBD1 (6 bases). The CDR3 consists of 14 residues. The V gene's germline CDR1 is MNHEY and CDR2 SVGEGT. The ends were cut back, 5 bases at V and 5 bases at J, with 16 bases in the middle.

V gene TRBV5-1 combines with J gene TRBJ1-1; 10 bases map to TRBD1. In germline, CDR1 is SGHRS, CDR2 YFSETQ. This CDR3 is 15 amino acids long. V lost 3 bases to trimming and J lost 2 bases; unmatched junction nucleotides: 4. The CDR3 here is CASSWGTGANTEAFF. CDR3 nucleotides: TGCGCCAGCAGCTGGGGGACAGGGGCTAACACTGAAGCTTTCTTT. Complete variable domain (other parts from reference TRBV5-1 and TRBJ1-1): KAGVTQTPRYLIKTRGQQVTLSCSPISGHRSVSWYQQTPGQGLQFLFEYFSETQRNKGNFPGRFSGRQFSNSRSEMNVSTLELGDSALYLCASSWGTGANTEAFFGQGTRLTVV.